Below, 12 T cell receptor beta chains from the same sample are listed, as sequenced in a study of OX40 agonist ivuxolimab in advanced cancers. Receptor libraries were prepared by the immunoSEQ multiplex PCR assay. Here the immuneACCESS table is served through TCRdb, limited to in-frame sequences with V and J called. Missing clones are a known gap in these copies; in checked studies unresolved V genes cover under half, and the rest lacks a known reason. This sample lists 70,000 to 80,000 clones; approximately 78% were detected once. Clones ranked in the top ten supply 4.5% to 6% of the sample. The sequences come from CD4+ or CD8+ T cells sorted from blood, collected in a trial of the OX40 agonist ivuxolimab. Receptors were obtained from an adult with an advanced solid tumor such as melanoma, head and neck, liver or kidney cancer.

This clone has more than one count but fewer than ten. This rearrangement joins TRBV7-9 to TRBJ2-5; the D is unclear. The CDR3 is 12 amino acids. Trimming pared 1 base from V and 9 bases from J, leaving 9 bases between. Looked up from germline, CDR1 is SEHNR and CDR2 is FQNEAQ (reference sequence). This CDR3 is CASSLVASAQYF. As DNA, the CDR3 is TGTGCCAGCAGCTTAGTCGCAAGTGCCCAGTACTTC.

The chain has TRBV4-1 and TRBJ1-4; 12 nucleotides agree with TRBD1. V shed 0 bases and J 8 bases; nucleotides not matched to a gene: 4. CDR1 and CDR2 from the germline V gene are MGHRA and YSYEKL. The CDR3 totals 16 residues. CDR3 sequence reads: CASSQDEGTGGEKLFF. CDR3 DNA sequence: TGCGCCAGCAGCCAAGACGAAGGGACAGGGGGCGAAAAACTGTTTTTT.

This clone has only one observation. The chain has TRBV2 and TRBJ1-1; 8 nucleotides agree with TRBD1. The V and J ends lost 3 bases and 9 bases, in that order; junction bases with no gene match: 9. The CDR3 is 14 amino acids. CDR1 and CDR2 (germline): SNHLY, FYNNEI. The CDR3 region has the DNA TGTGCCAGCAGTGATGGTCCAGGGGGCAGGCAAGCTTTCTTT. This sequence encodes CASSDGPGGRQAFF.

This clone was picked up a small number of times. V usage is TRBV2 and J usage is TRBJ2-5; the D gene is possibly TRBD2 (6 bases). The germline V gene encodes CDR1 SNHLY and CDR2 FYNNEI. CDR3 size: 13 residues. Between the trimmed V and J ends, which lost 7 bases and 5 bases, there was a span of 14 bases. This CDR3 is CASTGTGGETQYF. In nucleotides, the CDR3 is TGTGCCAGCACCGGAACCGGAGGGGAGACCCAGTACTTC. Combining the CDR3 with reference TRBV2 and TRBJ2-5 gives the whole variable domain EPEVTQTPSHQVTQMGQEVILRCVPISNHLYFYWYRQILGQKVEFLVSFYNNEISEKSEIFDDQFSVERPDGSNFTLKIRSTKLEDSAMYFCASTGTGGETQYFGPGTRLLVL.

CDR3 in DNA: TGTGCCAGCCGGGACAGGGAACGTAAGAACACCGGGGAGCTGTTTTTT. Translating it yields CASRDRERKNTGELFF. The V call is TRBV25-1, the J call TRBJ2-2; TRBD1 aligns across 9 bases. CDR3 length: 16 amino acids. Germline CDR1 is MGHDK and CDR2 is SYGVNS. V gave up 8 bases and J gave up 1 base; unmatched junction bases: 8.

CDR3 in amino acids: CASSLDRLTGNTIYF. DNA for the CDR3: TGTGCCAGCAGCTTGGACAGGCTGACTGGAAACACCATATATTTT. The chain has TRBV5-6 and TRBJ1-3; a weak D match, TRBD1 (5 bases). This CDR3 has 15 residues. The V end was cut by 0 bases, the J end by 2 bases, with 9 bases between. Germline CDR1 reads SGHDT; CDR2 reads YYEEEE.

This clone has just a few counts. V usage is TRBV29-1 and J usage is TRBJ2-3; 7 bases match TRBD1. Germline V gene sequence: CDR1 SQVTM, CDR2 ANQGSEA. With V trimmed by 7 bases and J by 0 bases, 10 bases remained unmatched. The CDR3 is 15 residues long. The CDR3 protein is CSGSGTAMSTDTQYF. CDR3 coding DNA: TGCAGCGGATCCGGGACAGCCATGAGCACAGATACGCAGTATTTT.

The rearrangement uses TRBV4-3 and TRBJ1-2; TRBD1 might be the D (6 bases). The CDR3 length is 14 residues. Germline CDR1 reads LGHNA; CDR2 reads YSLEER. The germline V and J ends were trimmed by 1 base and 6 bases, with 12 bases remaining between them. The CDR3 protein is CASSQALRQDGYTF. The CDR3 DNA is TGCGCCAGCAGCCAAGCCCTACGACAGGATGGCTACACCTTC.

V and J are TRBV5-1 and TRBJ1-6; D not resolved. Between the trimmed V and J ends, which lost 5 bases and 2 bases, there was a span of 11 bases. CDR1 is SGHRS and CDR2 is YFSETQ in the germline V gene. CDR3 size: 15 residues. This CDR3 reads CASRVGYPYNSPLHF. DNA for the CDR3: TGCGCCAGCAGAGTGGGTTACCCCTATAATTCACCCCTCCACTTT.

This clone occurred once. The chain employs TRBV7-9 and TRBJ2-1; perhaps TRBD2 as D (6 bases). The CDR3 loop spans 15 amino acids. Germline CDR1 SEHNR, CDR2 FQNEAQ (reference sequence). Deletions cut 5 bases from V and 5 bases from J, with 16 bases between. This CDR3 is CASSPRLEVNNEQFF. The DNA of the CDR3 is TGTGCCAGCAGCCCCCGACTAGAGGTGAACAATGAGCAGTTCTTC.

This chain links TRBV11-2 with TRBJ1-1; D is ambiguous. CDR1 is SGHAT and CDR2 is FQNNGV in the germline V gene. CDR3 size: 13 residues. V dropped 5 bases and J dropped 3 bases, with 10 bases sitting between them. The CDR3 region is CASSPSTDTEAFF. The CDR3 coding sequence is TGTGCCAGCAGCCCATCGACGGACACTGAAGCTTTCTTT.

This chain joins TRBV9 and TRBJ1-1; D is ambiguous. The CDR3 extends over 16 amino acids. V dropped 3 bases and J dropped 1 base, with 16 bases sitting between them. CDR1 and CDR2 from the germline V gene are SGDLS and YYNGEE. The CDR3 nucleotides read TGTGCCAGCAGCGCCCGGGAAAGATTTCCGAACACTGAAGCTTTCTTT. As protein: CASSARERFPNTEAFF.